This record covers a single TCR beta chain. The target antigen is unknown. V lost 0 bases and J lost 0, with 8 bases in between. The CDR3 is 14 amino acids. Germline CDR1 GTSNPN, CDR2 SVGIG (reference sequence). Sequenced by immunoSEQ multiplex PCR; TCRdb stores in-frame clones only, minus some. Of tens of thousands of clones listed, 80% to 85% are singletons. These data are taken from a study of T cells in localized non-small cell lung cancer. Study results and caveats: Sequencing, confined to only one tumor region, leaves heterogeneity possible. Clonality of T cells reached its maximum in uninvolved adjacent lung, surpassing tumor.

This sequence was found in a man aged 35-75 years with stage II lung adenocarcinoma. The V call is TRBV30, the J call TRBJ1-1; TRBD1 is a possible D gene (6 bases). The sequencing here drew on PBMCs, taken before any cancer treatment. The CDR3 DNA sequence: TGTGCCTGGAGTGTGAGGACAGTGAACACTGAAGCTTTCTTT. Translating it yields CAWSVRTVNTEAFF.